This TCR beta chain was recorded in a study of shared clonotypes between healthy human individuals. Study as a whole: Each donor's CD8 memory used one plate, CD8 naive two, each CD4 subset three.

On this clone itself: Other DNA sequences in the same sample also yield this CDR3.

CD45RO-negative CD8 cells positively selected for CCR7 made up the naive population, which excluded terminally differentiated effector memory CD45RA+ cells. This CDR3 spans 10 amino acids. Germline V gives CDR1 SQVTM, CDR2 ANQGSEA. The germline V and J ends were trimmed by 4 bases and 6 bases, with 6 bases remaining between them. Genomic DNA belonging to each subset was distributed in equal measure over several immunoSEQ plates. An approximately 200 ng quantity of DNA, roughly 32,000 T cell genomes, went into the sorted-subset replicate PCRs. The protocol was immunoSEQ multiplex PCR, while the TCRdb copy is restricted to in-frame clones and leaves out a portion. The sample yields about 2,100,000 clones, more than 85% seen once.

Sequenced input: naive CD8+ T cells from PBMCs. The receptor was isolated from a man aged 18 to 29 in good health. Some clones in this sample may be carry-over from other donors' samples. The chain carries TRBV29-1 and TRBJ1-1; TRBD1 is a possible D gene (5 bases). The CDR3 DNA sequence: TGCAGCGTTGTGACAGCTGAAGCTTTCTTT. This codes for CSVVTAEAFF.